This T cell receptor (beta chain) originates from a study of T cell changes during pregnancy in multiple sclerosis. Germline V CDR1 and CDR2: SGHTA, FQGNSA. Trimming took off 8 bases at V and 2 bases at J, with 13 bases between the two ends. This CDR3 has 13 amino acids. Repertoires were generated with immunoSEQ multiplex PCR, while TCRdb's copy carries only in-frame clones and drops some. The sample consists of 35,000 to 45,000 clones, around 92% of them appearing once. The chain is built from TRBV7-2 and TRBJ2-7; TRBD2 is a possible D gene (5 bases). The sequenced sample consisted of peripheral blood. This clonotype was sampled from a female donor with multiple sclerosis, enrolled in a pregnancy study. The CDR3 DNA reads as TGTGCCAGCCTGAAAATCGGGACCTACGAGCAGTACTTC. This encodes CASLKIGTYEQYF.